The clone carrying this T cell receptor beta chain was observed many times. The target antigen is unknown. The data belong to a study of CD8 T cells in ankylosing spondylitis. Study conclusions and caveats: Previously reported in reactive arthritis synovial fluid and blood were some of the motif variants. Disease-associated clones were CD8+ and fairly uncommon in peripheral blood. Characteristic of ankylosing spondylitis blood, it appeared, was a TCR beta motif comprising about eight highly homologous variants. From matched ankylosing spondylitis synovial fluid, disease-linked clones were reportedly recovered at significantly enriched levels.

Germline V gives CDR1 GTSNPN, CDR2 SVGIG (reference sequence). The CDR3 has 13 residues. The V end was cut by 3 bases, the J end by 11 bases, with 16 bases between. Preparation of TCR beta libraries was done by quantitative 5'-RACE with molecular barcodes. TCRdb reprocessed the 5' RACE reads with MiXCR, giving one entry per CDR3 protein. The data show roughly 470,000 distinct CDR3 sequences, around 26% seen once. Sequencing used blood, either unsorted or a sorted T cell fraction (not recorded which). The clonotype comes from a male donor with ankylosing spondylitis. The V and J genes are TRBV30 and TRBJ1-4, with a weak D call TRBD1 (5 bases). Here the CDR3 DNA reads TGTGCCTGGAGGGCCCGGGGCAGAGGGAAACTGTTTTTT. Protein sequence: CAWRARGRGKLFF.